The clone carrying this T cell receptor beta chain was recorded only once. V gave up 4 bases and J gave up 4 bases; unmatched junction bases: 3. The germline V gene encodes CDR1 SQVTM and CDR2 ANQGSEA. The CDR3 sequence is 12 residues long. This sample was taken from a study of T cell changes during pregnancy in multiple sclerosis. Measured with immunoSEQ multiplex PCR; TCRdb has only the in-frame clones, and not every one. Among some 80,000 clones listed, 91% were seen once. The starting material was peripheral blood, obtained in the first trimester of pregnancy. J is TRBJ2-7 and V is TRBV29-1, with 8 bases that match TRBD1. The sequence was obtained from a female donor with multiple sclerosis, enrolled in a pregnancy study. CDR3 sequence: CSVVRGRYEQYF. The DNA of the CDR3 is TGCAGCGTTGTCAGGGGGCGGTACGAGCAGTACTTC.